These T cell receptor beta chains were read from a single sample in a study of blood T cells in healthy people across ages. TCRdb processed the 5' RACE reads anew with MiXCR; each CDR3 protein has one entry. Counted here are 1 million or so distinct CDR3 sequences, approximately 26% occurring once; the ten biggest clones make up about 0.8%. These data also formed part of another study, on T cells of mothers and their children.

Sequencing used blood. Receptors originate from a girl aged 2 to 10 in good health. Each CDR3 is given with its conserved first and last residue. A D gene is named only where the DNA matches it firmly. Size is stated for part of the rows, as once, few or many counts, or as a class when the clone is expanded.

V gene: TRBV12-3/TRBV12-4
D gene: .
clone size: few
CDR3 length: 13
J gene: TRBJ2-7
CDR3 DNA: TGTGCCAGCAGTGACACAGGGTCCGCCGAGCAGTACTTC
CDR3 protein: CASSDTGSAEQYF

V gene: TRBV27
D gene: .
clone size: .
CDR3 length: 13
J gene: TRBJ2-3
CDR3 DNA: TGTGCCGTCGCCAGGGGTAGCACAGATACGCAGTATTTT
CDR3 protein: CAVARGSTDTQYF

V gene: TRBV2
D gene: .
clone size: few
CDR3 length: 13
J gene: TRBJ2-5
CDR3 DNA: TGTGCCAGCATTGGGGAGATGGAAGAGACCCAGTACTTC
CDR3 protein: CASIGEMEETQYF

V gene: TRBV9
D gene: .
clone size: .
CDR3 length: 15
J gene: TRBJ1-5
CDR3 DNA: TGTGCCAGCAGCCCACGAGACTGGGGGCATCAGCCCCAGCATTTT
CDR3 protein: CASSPRDWGHQPQHF

V gene: TRBV6-5
D gene: .
clone size: few
CDR3 length: 13
J gene: TRBJ2-2
CDR3 DNA: TGTGCCAGTGCACAGGGTGGCACCGGGGAGCTGTTTTTT
CDR3 protein: CASAQGGTGELFF

V gene: TRBV12-3/TRBV12-4
D gene: TRBD2
clone size: .
CDR3 length: 16
J gene: TRBJ2-5
CDR3 DNA: TGTGCCAGCAACCCTAGTGATAGCGGGGTGCCTGAGACCCAGTACTTC
CDR3 protein: CASNPSDSGVPETQYF

V gene: TRBV28
D gene: .
clone size: few
CDR3 length: 15
J gene: TRBJ2-1
CDR3 DNA: TGTGCCAGCGCCTCCGGTGTGGGGGAGTGGGATGAGCAGTTCTTC
CDR3 protein: CASASGVGEWDEQFF

V gene: TRBV7-9
D gene: .
clone size: .
CDR3 length: 16
J gene: TRBJ2-7
CDR3 DNA: TGTGCCAGCAGCCGATTGACAGGTACTAGCTCCTACGAGCAGTACTTC
CDR3 protein: CASSRLTGTSSYEQYF

V gene: TRBV7-9
D gene: .
clone size: .
CDR3 length: 13
J gene: TRBJ2-5
CDR3 DNA: TGTGCCAGCAGCTTACGGCTACCAGAGACCCAGTACTTC
CDR3 protein: CASSLRLPETQYF

V gene: TRBV12-3/TRBV12-4
D gene: .
clone size: .
CDR3 length: 13
J gene: TRBJ2-1
CDR3 DNA: TGTGCCAGCAGAGGGGCCACGGTCAATGAGCAGTTCTTC
CDR3 protein: CASRGATVNEQFF

V gene: TRBV24-1
D gene: TRBD2
clone size: few
CDR3 length: 13
J gene: TRBJ2-1
CDR3 DNA: TGTGCCACCGACGGGGGGGCCTGGGATGAGCAGTTCTTC
CDR3 protein: CATDGGAWDEQFF

V gene: TRBV4-3
D gene: .
clone size: .
CDR3 length: 14
J gene: TRBJ1-1
CDR3 DNA: TGCGCCAGCAGCCAAGATCGGAGCGCAGCTGAAGCTTTCTTT
CDR3 protein: CASSQDRSAAEAFF

V gene: TRBV20-1
D gene: .
clone size: few
CDR3 length: 15
J gene: TRBJ2-3
CDR3 DNA: TGCAGTGCTAGATGGCGGCCGACTAGCACAGATACGCAGTATTTT
CDR3 protein: CSARWRPTSTDTQYF

V gene: TRBV11-3
D gene: .
clone size: .
CDR3 length: 16
J gene: TRBJ2-5
CDR3 DNA: TGTGCCAGCAGCACCGAGAGACAGTCGCCTCAAGAGACCCAGTACTTC
CDR3 protein: CASSTERQSPQETQYF

V gene: TRBV6-2/TRBV6-3
D gene: .
clone size: .
CDR3 length: 11
J gene: TRBJ2-1
CDR3 DNA: TGTGCCAGCAGTTACATACATGAGCAGTTCTTC
CDR3 protein: CASSYIHEQFF

V gene: TRBV9
D gene: .
clone size: .
CDR3 length: 15
J gene: TRBJ1-2
CDR3 DNA: TGTGCCAGCAGCGGTGATACAGAGGGAAACTATGGCTACACCTTC
CDR3 protein: CASSGDTEGNYGYTF

V gene: TRBV9
D gene: TRBD1
clone size: .
CDR3 length: 14
J gene: TRBJ1-1
CDR3 DNA: TGTGCCAGCAGTCATGGGACAGGGGACACTGAAGCTTTCTTT
CDR3 protein: CASSHGTGDTEAFF

V gene: TRBV29-1
D gene: .
clone size: few
CDR3 length: 14
J gene: TRBJ2-1
CDR3 DNA: TGCAGTTATCTTGGGGCCCACGCCTACAATGAGCAGTTCTTC
CDR3 protein: CSYLGAHAYNEQFF

V gene: TRBV6-5
D gene: TRBD1
clone size: few
CDR3 length: 15
J gene: TRBJ1-1
CDR3 DNA: TGTGCCAGCACGCTGGACAGGCGGTCCCTGTTGGGTGCTTTCTTT
CDR3 protein: CASTLDRRSLLGAFF

V gene: TRBV20-1
D gene: .
clone size: .
CDR3 length: 15
J gene: TRBJ2-5
CDR3 DNA: TGCAGTGCTGGAAGGACCCTCGGTGAACAAGAGACCCAGTACTTC
CDR3 protein: CSAGRTLGEQETQYF

V gene: TRBV20-1
D gene: TRBD1
clone size: .
CDR3 length: 15
J gene: TRBJ2-3
CDR3 DNA: TGCAGTGCTTTCCAAAGACAGGGGATGTCAGATACGCAGTATTTT
CDR3 protein: CSAFQRQGMSDTQYF

V gene: TRBV7-7
D gene: TRBD1
clone size: .
CDR3 length: 15
J gene: TRBJ2-2
CDR3 DNA: TGTGCTAGCAGCGCAGGACAGGGGGCGTTCGGGGAGCTGTTTTTT
CDR3 protein: CASSAGQGAFGELFF

V gene: TRBV20-1
D gene: TRBD2
clone size: .
CDR3 length: 16
J gene: TRBJ2-5
CDR3 DNA: TGCAGTGCTAGAGATTTAATGGCGGGAGATGTGGAGACCCAGTACTTC
CDR3 protein: CSARDLMAGDVETQYF

V gene: TRBV20-1
D gene: TRBD2
clone size: few
CDR3 length: 15
J gene: TRBJ2-1
CDR3 DNA: TGCAGTGCTAGTGCCCCCGGGGGGGCGCGAAATGAGCAGTTCTTC
CDR3 protein: CSASAPGGARNEQFF

V gene: TRBV20-1
D gene: .
clone size: few
CDR3 length: 17
J gene: TRBJ2-2
CDR3 DNA: TGCAGTGCTAGAGATAGGATGGGGGGAGTTAACACCGGGGAGCTGTTTTTT
CDR3 protein: CSARDRMGGVNTGELFF

V gene: TRBV7-9
D gene: .
clone size: few
CDR3 length: 17
J gene: TRBJ2-7
CDR3 DNA: TGTGCCAGCAGCCCCCACCCCCGGCAGGGCATCTCCTACGAGCAGTACTTC
CDR3 protein: CASSPHPRQGISYEQYF

V gene: TRBV5-1
D gene: .
clone size: .
CDR3 length: 15
J gene: TRBJ2-5
CDR3 DNA: TGCGCCAGCAGCTTGTTTTCCGGGGCGCAAGAGACCCAGTACTTC
CDR3 protein: CASSLFSGAQETQYF

V gene: TRBV5-1
D gene: .
clone size: .
CDR3 length: 13
J gene: TRBJ2-1
CDR3 DNA: TGCGCCAGCAGCTTGACCGGGCTCGATGAGCAGTTCTTC
CDR3 protein: CASSLTGLDEQFF

V gene: TRBV24-1
D gene: .
clone size: .
CDR3 length: 14
J gene: TRBJ1-2
CDR3 DNA: TGTGCCACCAGTGAAATGACACTTAGCTATGGCTACACCTTC
CDR3 protein: CATSEMTLSYGYTF

V gene: TRBV15
D gene: .
clone size: few
CDR3 length: 17
J gene: TRBJ2-3
CDR3 DNA: TGTGCCACCAGCATGGCCCTCCGAGCGGGCCGCACAGATACGCAGTATTTT
CDR3 protein: CATSMALRAGRTDTQYF

V gene: TRBV29-1
D gene: TRBD1
clone size: few
CDR3 length: 14
J gene: TRBJ2-5
CDR3 DNA: TGCAGCGTTGCCCGGGGACAGCGTATAGAGACCCAGTACTTC
CDR3 protein: CSVARGQRIETQYF

V gene: TRBV7-9
D gene: TRBD1
clone size: .
CDR3 length: 18
J gene: TRBJ2-1
CDR3 DNA: TGTGCCAGCAGCTCGACCCACCGTTCCGGGACAGGGGGCTTTGAGCAGTTCTTC
CDR3 protein: CASSSTHRSGTGGFEQFF

V gene: TRBV2
D gene: .
clone size: few
CDR3 length: 15
J gene: TRBJ2-5
CDR3 DNA: TGTGCCAGCAGTTCCCATTTTAGCCTACAAGAGACCCAGTACTTC
CDR3 protein: CASSSHFSLQETQYF

V gene: TRBV28
D gene: TRBD1
clone size: few
CDR3 length: 15
J gene: TRBJ1-5
CDR3 DNA: TGTGCCAGCAGACTCTCCTCGACAGGGAATCAGCCCCAGCATTTT
CDR3 protein: CASRLSSTGNQPQHF

V gene: TRBV7-8
D gene: .
clone size: few
CDR3 length: 14
J gene: TRBJ1-1
CDR3 DNA: TGTGCCAGCAGGTACCTCCGTAGTGGCACTGAAGCTTTCTTT
CDR3 protein: CASRYLRSGTEAFF

V gene: TRBV18
D gene: .
clone size: .
CDR3 length: 14
J gene: TRBJ1-2
CDR3 DNA: TGTGCCAGCTCACCACTGTTGGACAGACAGGGCTACACCTTC
CDR3 protein: CASSPLLDRQGYTF

V gene: TRBV7-2
D gene: .
clone size: few
CDR3 length: 11
J gene: TRBJ2-2
CDR3 DNA: TGTGCCAGCAGTATTTACGGGGAGCTGTTTTTT
CDR3 protein: CASSIYGELFF

V gene: TRBV5-4
D gene: .
clone size: .
CDR3 length: 16
J gene: TRBJ2-2
CDR3 DNA: TGTGCCAGCAGCTTGGAGACGCGGGGACGTTCCGGGGAGCTGTTTTTT
CDR3 protein: CASSLETRGRSGELFF

V gene: TRBV14
D gene: .
clone size: many
CDR3 length: 13
J gene: TRBJ1-2
CDR3 DNA: TGTGCCAGCAGCCCGCGGGACAACTATGGCTACACCTTC
CDR3 protein: CASSPRDNYGYTF

V gene: TRBV28
D gene: .
clone size: many
CDR3 length: 11
J gene: TRBJ1-1
CDR3 DNA: TGTGCCAGCAGTTGGGGGGCTGAAGCTTTCTTT
CDR3 protein: CASSWGAEAFF

V gene: TRBV7-9
D gene: .
clone size: few
CDR3 length: 15
J gene: TRBJ2-5
CDR3 DNA: TGTGCCAGCAGGCCTCTAGCGTGGAAGCGGGAGACCCAGTACTTC
CDR3 protein: CASRPLAWKRETQYF

V gene: TRBV6-5
D gene: .
clone size: .
CDR3 length: 14
J gene: TRBJ2-5
CDR3 DNA: TGTGCCAGCAGTGTGACAAATTACCAAGAGACCCAGTACTTC
CDR3 protein: CASSVTNYQETQYF

V gene: TRBV7-2
D gene: TRBD1
clone size: few
CDR3 length: 14
J gene: TRBJ2-5
CDR3 DNA: TGTGCCAGCAGCCCAGGGACAGGGTCGGAGACCCAGTACTTC
CDR3 protein: CASSPGTGSETQYF

V gene: TRBV7-2
D gene: .
clone size: .
CDR3 length: 16
J gene: TRBJ2-1
CDR3 DNA: TGTGCCAGCAGCTTAGGAGGGTCGGGGGCCTACAATGAGCAGTTCTTC
CDR3 protein: CASSLGGSGAYNEQFF

V gene: TRBV27
D gene: .
clone size: .
CDR3 length: 12
J gene: TRBJ2-3
CDR3 DNA: TGTGCCAGCAGCCTAACAGGACATACGCAGTATTTT
CDR3 protein: CASSLTGHTQYF

V gene: TRBV7-9
D gene: .
clone size: few
CDR3 length: 12
J gene: TRBJ2-1
CDR3 DNA: TGTGCCAGCTGTCCGGGGTTCAATGAGCAGTTCTTC
CDR3 protein: CASCPGFNEQFF

V gene: TRBV20-1
D gene: .
clone size: .
CDR3 length: 15
J gene: TRBJ2-1
CDR3 DNA: TGCAGTGCCATATTATTTCAAAGCTCCTACAATGAGCAGTTCTTC
CDR3 protein: CSAILFQSSYNEQFF

V gene: TRBV30
D gene: .
clone size: .
CDR3 length: 11
J gene: TRBJ1-1
CDR3 DNA: TGTGCCTGGAGTGGGGGCGCTGAAGCTTTCTTT
CDR3 protein: CAWSGGAEAFF

V gene: TRBV28
D gene: .
clone size: few
CDR3 length: 14
J gene: TRBJ2-4
CDR3 DNA: TGTGCCAGCAGTTTTAACAGGGGAGGAAACATTCAGTACTTC
CDR3 protein: CASSFNRGGNIQYF

V gene: TRBV14
D gene: TRBD1
clone size: .
CDR3 length: 17
J gene: TRBJ1-1
CDR3 DNA: TGTGCCAGCAGCCAATTGGACAGGGCTGACGGAAACACTGAAGCTTTCTTT
CDR3 protein: CASSQLDRADGNTEAFF

V gene: TRBV3-1
D gene: .
clone size: .
CDR3 length: 16
J gene: TRBJ2-7
CDR3 DNA: TGTGCCAGCAGCCAAAGCTATGATTACATTTCCTACGAGCAGTACTTC
CDR3 protein: CASSQSYDYISYEQYF

V gene: TRBV9
D gene: TRBD2
clone size: .
CDR3 length: 18
J gene: TRBJ2-2
CDR3 DNA: TGTGCCAGCAGCCCGAGCGGGGGGAGGGAGACTGTCACCGGGGAGCTGTTTTTT
CDR3 protein: CASSPSGGRETVTGELFF